These T cell receptor beta chains were read from a single sample in a study of OX40 agonist ivuxolimab in advanced cancers. Libraries were prepared by immunoSEQ multiplex PCR; TCRdb keeps only in-frame clonotypes and omits some of them. The sample carries about 31,000 clones, around nine tenths recorded once. Specimen: CD4+ or CD8+ T cells sorted from blood, collected in a trial of the OX40 agonist ivuxolimab. The source of these receptors is an adult with an advanced solid tumor such as melanoma, head and neck, liver or kidney cancer. The CDR3 runs from the conserved cysteine through the conserved F or W. Fields, in order: V gene, CDR3 protein.

V gene: TRBV4-3; CDR3 protein: CASSQISGTEAFF
V gene: TRBV4-3; CDR3 protein: CASSPRIFPSGKQETQYF
V gene: TRBV2; CDR3 protein: CASSDWEGLYEQYF
V gene: TRBV9; CDR3 protein: CASSSRDDGNIQYF
V gene: TRBV4-1; CDR3 protein: CASSQVGRTYGYTF
V gene: TRBV4-3; CDR3 protein: CASSQAPGNTEAFF
V gene: TRBV4-3; CDR3 protein: CASSPSGERANTGELFF
V gene: TRBV20-1; CDR3 protein: CSARPWGPEFF
V gene: TRBV28; CDR3 protein: CASVTGTLNTEAFF
V gene: TRBV7-9; CDR3 protein: CASNPQPESGWDTDTQYF
V gene: TRBV5-1; CDR3 protein: CASSFGPYEQYF
V gene: TRBV30; CDR3 protein: CAWSKGGLNTEAFF
V gene: TRBV11-2; CDR3 protein: CASSNKETSALSYEQYF
V gene: TRBV13; CDR3 protein: CASSTGLSSYEQYF
V gene: TRBV27; CDR3 protein: CASSLAGTTTYEQYF
V gene: TRBV19; CDR3 protein: CASSIVSSQETQYF
V gene: TRBV15; CDR3 protein: CATSRDGPTYEQYF
V gene: TRBV10-1; CDR3 protein: CASSTGPLAANYNEQFF
V gene: TRBV28; CDR3 protein: CASSLRVSGELFF
V gene: TRBV7-9; CDR3 protein: CASSEDRYQETQYF
V gene: TRBV28; CDR3 protein: CASSLIGQYNQPQHF
V gene: TRBV5-6; CDR3 protein: CASSLGASGMNEQYF
V gene: TRBV2; CDR3 protein: CASSGESYEQYF
V gene: TRBV5-8; CDR3 protein: CASSPGEHMNTEAFF
V gene: TRBV19; CDR3 protein: CASSELAGAREQFF
V gene: TRBV6-1; CDR3 protein: CASSVAGAYNEQFF
V gene: TRBV6-6; CDR3 protein: CASSYSNSVNQPQHF
V gene: TRBV18; CDR3 protein: CASSPDRSGNTIYF
V gene: TRBV4-1; CDR3 protein: CASSQVSSGSYEQYF